The following is a T cell receptor (beta chain) sequence with its context. The sample carries other DNA sequences with the same CDR3. This sample is drawn from a study of blood T cell repertoires in COVID-19. Study at large: Whether acute or convalescent, the COVID-19 samples came from the United States, Italy and Spain. Sources were T cells, B-cell-depleted T cells, or PBMCs; the material itself was cDNA or gDNA.

V shed 7 bases and J 3 bases; nucleotides not matched to a gene: 5. This CDR3 contains 13 residues. Germline V lookup: CDR1 ENHRY, CDR2 SYGVKD. Clones were read by immunoSEQ multiplex PCR, and TCRdb kept only the in-frame ones, dropping some. The sample shows 310,000 or so clones, approximately 88% of them seen only once. The source is a man between 18 and 35 years old who had recovered from COVID-19. The rearrangement joins TRBV10-3 to TRBJ1-1, with 7 positions matching TRBD1. Sequences were obtained from peripheral blood. This chain's CDR3 is CAITDRVDTEAFF. CDR3 DNA: TGTGCCATCACCGACAGGGTTGACACTGAAGCTTTCTTT.